This T cell receptor beta chain was sequenced during a study of T cells expressing NK-cell markers. On the study more broadly: HCMV serostatus: most of the eight sequenced donors positive, one negative.

Germline loops: CDR1 MNHNY, CDR2 SVGAGI (reference sequence). This CDR3 region has 13 residues. 5'RACE template switching built TCR beta cDNA with unique molecular identifiers. One entry per CDR3 protein, without DNA, is what TCRdb gives after re-calling the 5' RACE reads. The sample has 130,000 to 150,000 distinct CDR3 sequences. This chain uses TRBV6-6 with TRBJ1-2; TCRdb's D call, TRBD1, is unchecked because there is no DNA. Input material: blood T cells: a sorted CD56 or NKG2C T cell subset, CD4+ or CD8+ T cells, or bulk PBMC T cells (not recorded which). The receptor comes from a man aged 18 to 35 in good health. The CDR3 loop is CASSPDRVSGYTF.